The 26 T cell receptor beta chains listed next were all sequenced from one sample in a study of T cell repertoires in cytomegalovirus infection. One entry per CDR3 protein results from TCRdb running MiXCR on the reads. Of just over 450,000 distinct CDR3 sequences in the sample, 40% to 50% were seen once. These TCRs' antigens remain unknown. The specimen was cultured PBMCs, collected from culture after CMV antigen stimulation. These receptor sequences come from a human donor in good health (CMV status not recorded). Some clones in this sample may be carry-over from other donors' samples.

CDR3 sequence: CASSVRGQGARGYTF. Here the CDR3 DNA reads TGTGCCAGCAGCGTACGGGGACAGGGGGCGAGAGGCTACACCTTC. The V and J genes are TRBV2 and TRBJ1-2, with 12 positions matching TRBD1. V gave up 6 bases and J gave up 8 bases; unmatched junction bases: 10. Germline V gene lookup returns CDR1 SNHLY and CDR2 FYNNEI. The CDR3 contains 15 residues.

In its sample, this clonotype was seen a few times. CDR3 in amino acids: CASSQQPSGDNEQFF. The CDR3 DNA sequence: TGCGCCAGCAGCCAACAGCCCAGTGGGGACAATGAGCAGTTCTTC. The chain joins TRBV4-1 to TRBJ2-1; D gene unclear. The CDR3 extends over 15 amino acids. From germline, CDR1 is MGHRA and CDR2 YSYEKL. The germline V and J ends were trimmed by 2 bases and 5 bases, with 13 bases remaining between them.

This clonotype occurred a few times. V is TRBV7-2 and J is TRBJ2-7, with 12 positions matching TRBD2. Losses at the gene ends were 5 bases for V and 3 bases for J; bases not matched to a gene: 5. The length of the CDR3 is 15 residues. Germline V gene sequence: CDR1 SGHTA, CDR2 FQGNSA. CDR3 amino acids: CASSPGTSGYYEQYF. DNA for the CDR3: TGTGCCAGCAGCCCCGGGACTAGCGGGTACTACGAGCAGTACTTC.

This clonotype has only a few counts. The chain couples TRBV6-1 to TRBJ1-5; D gene uncertain. CDR1 and CDR2 from the germline V gene are MNHNS and SASEGT. Trimming cost V 5 bases and J 9 bases, with 14 bases left between them. The CDR3 is 13 residues long. CDR3 DNA: TGTGCCAGCAGTTTGCGCTCGACCGGGCCCCAGCATTTT. Amino acid sequence: CASSLRSTGPQHF.

This clonotype was seen a handful of times. The chain recombines TRBV5-4 with TRBJ2-7; 13 positions match TRBD2. The CDR3 is 14 amino acids. Germline V CDR1 and CDR2: SGHNT, YYREEE (reference sequence). With V trimmed by 5 bases and J by 6 bases, 5 bases remained unmatched. This chain's CDR3 is CASRLAGGPREQYF. The CDR3 DNA reads TGTGCCAGCAGACTAGCGGGAGGGCCGCGCGAGCAGTACTTC.

The genes are TRBV12-3 or TRBV12-4 and TRBJ2-7; TRBD2 matches at 13 bases. The length of the CDR3 is 15 residues. V lost 8 bases to trimming and J lost 5 bases; unmatched junction nucleotides: 9. CDR3 DNA sequence: TGTGCCAGCGGATTAGGACTAGCGGGAGATGACGAGCAGTACTTC. Protein product: CASGLGLAGDDEQYF.

CDR3 sequence reads: CATADETQYF. The CDR3 nucleotides read TGTGCCACAGCAGACGAGACCCAGTACTTC. This rearrangement joins TRBV2 to TRBJ2-5; D ambiguous. The CDR3 contains 10 residues. V was pared by 10 bases and J by 5 bases, with 8 bases between. Germline V gene sequence: CDR1 SNHLY, CDR2 FYNNEI.

In this sample, this clonotype turned up a few times. The chain has TRBV24-1 and TRBJ1-4; 7 bases map to TRBD1. The CDR3 has 18 residues. The V and J ends lost 10 bases and 0 bases, in that order; junction bases with no gene match: 16. CDR1 and CDR2 from the germline V gene are KGHDR and SFDVKD. The CDR3 coding sequence is TGTGCCACGGAAACCGGGACAGCGATCAAAGCAACTAATGAAAAACTGTTTTTT. This gives the protein CATETGTAIKATNEKLFF.

The chain carries TRBV7-2 and TRBJ1-6, with a possible D match to TRBD1 (5 bases). The length of the CDR3 is 13 residues. Germline CDR1 reads SGHTA; CDR2 reads FQGNSA. Between the trimmed V and J ends, which lost 2 bases and 9 bases, there was a span of 8 bases. The CDR3 region has the DNA TGTGCCAGCAGCTTACAGGGTTCTTCACCCCTCCACTTT. Translated: CASSLQGSSPLHF.

This clonotype has more than one count but fewer than ten. The chain employs TRBV11-2 and TRBJ2-7; the D call may be TRBD1 or TRBD2 (5 bases each). CDR1 and CDR2 from the germline V gene are SGHAT and FQNNGV. The V end lost 5 bases, the J end lost 2 bases, and 13 bases lay between the germline ends. The CDR3 is 14 residues long. The CDR3 DNA follows: TGTGCCAGCAGCGGGGACGGAGGAACCTACGAGCAGTACTTC. Translating it yields CASSGDGGTYEQYF.

This chain joins TRBV7-2 and TRBJ2-7; a weak D match, TRBD2 (6 bases). The V and J ends lost 0 bases and 1 base respectively, with 10 bases between them. In germline, CDR1 is SGHTA, CDR2 FQGNSA. The CDR3 covers 15 residues. CDR3 sequence (DNA): TGTGCCAGCAGCTTAGCGGGGACTCAGTCCTACGAGCAGTACTTC. Residues: CASSLAGTQSYEQYF.

This clonotype came up a few times. The V call is TRBV20-1, the J call TRBJ2-2; 11 nucleotides align to TRBD1. The CDR3 is 14 amino acids. V shed 5 bases and J 5 bases; nucleotides not matched to a gene: 4. Germline V lookup: CDR1 DFQATT, CDR2 SNEGSKA (reference sequence). Here the CDR3 DNA reads TGCAGTGCTTCGGACAGGGGGCATACCGGGGAGCTGTTTTTT. It translates to CSASDRGHTGELFF.

The chain is built from TRBV7-9 and TRBJ1-3, with a tentative D call TRBD1 (5 bases). Trimming removed 5 bases from V and 8 bases from J, with 13 bases in between. Germline V gene data show CDR1 as SEHNR and CDR2 as FQNEAQ (reference sequence). CDR3 size: 13 residues. The CDR3 loop is CASSLRGYDTIYF. As DNA, the CDR3 is TGTGCCAGCAGCCTTCGGGGGTATGACACCATATATTTT.

This clonotype has a handful of counts. CDR3 coding DNA: TGCAGCGTCCGACCGGGACAGGGTAGTTACGAGCAGTACTTC. Translation: CSVRPGQGSYEQYF. The V gene is TRBV29-1, the J gene TRBJ2-7; TRBD1 matches at 9 bases. Germline V lookup: CDR1 SQVTM, CDR2 ANQGSEA. J lost 4 bases, V lost 6 bases, and 10 bases had no gene match. This CDR3 is 14 amino acids long.

The chain joins TRBV6-1 to TRBJ2-7, with D hard to call. This CDR3 has 14 amino acids. Germline CDR1 reads MNHNS; CDR2 reads SASEGT. V was clipped by 0 bases and J by 3 bases, with 9 bases between them. CDR3 sequence: CASSEATAIYEQYF. CDR3 nucleotides: TGTGCCAGCAGTGAAGCGACGGCGATCTACGAGCAGTACTTC.

The chain uses TRBV24-1 and TRBJ2-3; D ambiguous. The CDR3 totals 14 residues. Trimming stripped 3 bases from V and 4 bases from J, with 10 bases between. Germline V gives CDR1 KGHDR, CDR2 SFDVKD. For the CDR3, the DNA is TGTGCCACCAGTGATGCCGCGGCGGCAGATACGCAGTATTTT. Protein: CATSDAAAADTQYF.

The chain combines TRBV7-2 with TRBJ2-7; possible D gene TRBD1, 6 bases. Between the trimmed V and J ends, which lost 5 bases and 7 bases, there was a span of 18 bases. The germline gives CDR1 SGHTA, CDR2 FQGNSA. This CDR3 contains 14 residues. The CDR3: CASSPVRGMGEQYF. The CDR3 nucleotides read TGTGCCAGCAGCCCAGTTAGGGGGATGGGTGAGCAGTACTTC.

This clonotype appeared once. The chain has TRBV6-6 and TRBJ1-6; D gene uncertain. Trimming stripped 0 bases from V and 7 bases from J, with 10 bases between. This CDR3 has 15 amino acids. Germline CDR1 reads MNHNY; CDR2 reads SVGAGI (reference sequence). The CDR3 reads CASSYSRHQNSPLHF. The CDR3 DNA sequence: TGTGCCAGCAGTTACTCGAGACATCAGAATTCACCCCTCCACTTT.

As concerns this clonotype: The missing conserved phenylalanine or tryptophan at the end of this CDR3 makes a read error likely. The chain couples TRBV7-6 to TRBJ2-3, with a tentative D call TRBD1 (5 bases). V lost 4 bases and J lost 4, with 12 bases in between. Germline values: CDR1 SGHVS, CDR2 FNYEAQ. The CDR3 spans 14 residues. CDR3 DNA: TGTGCCAGCAGCTCTACGACAGCCGCAGATACGCAGTATTAT. The encoded protein is CASSSTTAADTQYY.

The chain is built from TRBV20-1 and TRBJ2-7; 11 bases align to TRBD1. Germline CDR1 and CDR2: DFQATT and SNEGSKA (reference sequence). Germline trimming cut 1 base from V and 5 bases from J; bases unmatched to any gene: 4. There are 14 residues in the CDR3. CDR3 sequence reads: CSARVGTGGNEQYF. CDR3 nucleotide sequence: TGCAGTGCTAGAGTAGGGACAGGGGGGAACGAGCAGTACTTC.

This clonotype occurred a few times. The CDR3, as DNA: TGTGCCAGCAGTGGCAGGAGGGGGCCCCAAGAGACCCAGTACTTC. As protein: CASSGRRGPQETQYF. The genes are TRBV28 and TRBJ2-5, with a tentative D call TRBD1 (7 bases). The CDR3 length is 15 residues. Germline values: CDR1 MDHEN, CDR2 SYDVKM. Trimming stripped 5 bases from V and 1 base from J, with 14 bases between.

The chain carries TRBV6-2 or TRBV6-3 and TRBJ2-1, with D unclear. The V and J ends lost 5 bases and 8 bases respectively, with 7 bases between them. The CDR3 is 11 amino acids. Looked up from germline, CDR1 is MNHEY and CDR2 is SVGEGT. The CDR3 nucleotides read TGTGCCAGCAGTAACCCCGATGAGCAGTTCTTC. It codes for CASSNPDEQFF.

The chain links TRBV12-3 or TRBV12-4 to TRBJ2-4; D call uncertain. The CDR3 totals 13 residues. V gave up 3 bases and J gave up 5 bases, with 8 bases separating them. In DNA form, the CDR3 reads TGTGCCAGCAGTTTGCAGCAAGAAAACATTCAGTACTTC. Amino acids: CASSLQQENIQYF.

This clonotype showed up just a few times. V usage is TRBV7-2 and J usage is TRBJ2-7, with 7 nucleotides matching TRBD1. Germline loops: CDR1 SGHTA, CDR2 FQGNSA. V shed 5 bases, J shed 2 bases, and the junction held 6 bases outside the gene matches. The CDR3 contains 14 residues. The CDR3 sequence: CASSRSGTAYEQYF. CDR3 in DNA: TGTGCCAGCAGCCGCTCCGGGACAGCCTACGAGCAGTACTTC. Combining the CDR3 with reference TRBV7-2 and TRBJ2-7 gives the whole variable domain GAGVSQSPSNKVTEKGKDVELRCDPISGHTALYWYRQSLGQGLEFLIYFQGNSAPDKSGLPSDRFSAERTGGSVSTLTIQRTQQEDSAVYLCASSRSGTAYEQYFGPGTRLTVT.

The V gene is TRBV6-5, the J gene TRBJ2-4; 8 positions match TRBD1. Germline assignment: CDR1 MNHEY and CDR2 SVGAGI. After removal of 0 bases from V and 7 bases from J, the junction contained 5 bases not matched to a gene. The CDR3 covers 15 residues. The CDR3 protein is CASSYSGTGWNIQYF. The CDR3 DNA reads as TGTGCCAGCAGTTACTCTGGGACAGGTTGGAACATTCAGTACTTC.

On this clonotype itself: Mismatch with germline at one junction end may stem from a read error. The V call is TRBV4-1, the J call TRBJ2-1; perhaps D is TRBD1 or TRBD2 (5 bases each). The CDR3 contains 15 residues. CDR1 and CDR2 from the germline V gene are MGHRA and YSYEKL. Here the CDR3 DNA reads TGTGCCAGCAGCCAGACCGTAGGGGACCGGGATGAGCAGTTCTTC. It specifies CASSQTVGDRDEQFF.